The rows below give T cell receptor beta chains drawn from one sample of a study of cytomegalovirus exposure and HLA in healthy donors. The repertoire was sequenced with immunoSEQ multiplex PCR; TCRdb's copy has only in-frame clones and lacks some. The table lists fewer than 95,000 clones, over 60% of them singletons. Sequenced: PBMCs. The receptor set was obtained from a woman aged 40-49 years in good health and CMV-seropositive. Both conserved end residues are part of each CDR3. The order of the fields is V gene, J gene, clone size, D gene, CDR3 DNA, CDR3 protein. D genes are given only for firm matches. A row's size may be missing; if present it is once, few, many or a size class.

V gene: TRBV5-4; J gene: TRBJ1-1; clone size: NA; D gene: NA; CDR3 DNA: TGTGCCAGCAGCTTGGAACGCAGGAACACTGAAGCTTTCTTT; CDR3 protein: CASSLERRNTEAFF
V gene: TRBV6-1; J gene: TRBJ2-2; clone size: NA; D gene: TRBD2; CDR3 DNA: TGTGCCAGCAGTGAATGGGCTAGCGGGGGCATCGGGGAGCTGTTTTTT; CDR3 protein: CASSEWASGGIGELFF
V gene: TRBV6-6; J gene: TRBJ1-3; clone size: NA; D gene: NA; CDR3 DNA: TGTGCCAGCAGCACCCCCACAGGGAGCTCTGGAAACACCATATATTTT; CDR3 protein: CASSTPTGSSGNTIYF
V gene: TRBV19; J gene: TRBJ1-5; clone size: NA; D gene: NA; CDR3 DNA: TGTGCCAGTAGTATAGAACGAGGCAATCAGCCCCAGCATTTT; CDR3 protein: CASSIERGNQPQHF
V gene: TRBV6-4; J gene: TRBJ2-3; clone size: NA; D gene: TRBD2; CDR3 DNA: TGTGCCAGCAGTGAAACTAGCGGAGACAGTGCAGATACGCAGTATTTT; CDR3 protein: CASSETSGDSADTQYF
V gene: TRBV11-3; J gene: TRBJ2-1; clone size: NA; D gene: TRBD1; CDR3 DNA: TGTGCCAGCAGCCCCGGGACAGGGGCGAAACACAATGAGCAGTTCTTC; CDR3 protein: CASSPGTGAKHNEQFF
V gene: TRBV2; J gene: TRBJ1-4; clone size: few; D gene: NA; CDR3 DNA: TGTGCCAGCAGTCGCCGGGGAGGGGAAGGGGAAAAACTGTTTTTT; CDR3 protein: CASSRRGGEGEKLFF
V gene: TRBV7-2; J gene: TRBJ1-1; clone size: NA; D gene: NA; CDR3 DNA: TGTGCCAGCAGCTTATCTCCCAGGGGGAACACTGAAGCTTTCTTT; CDR3 protein: CASSLSPRGNTEAFF
V gene: TRBV28; J gene: TRBJ1-2; clone size: few; D gene: NA; CDR3 DNA: TGTGCCAGCACTGGATTTTCGGGCTATGGCTACACCTTC; CDR3 protein: CASTGFSGYGYTF
V gene: TRBV5-1; J gene: TRBJ1-2; clone size: few; D gene: NA; CDR3 DNA: TGCGCCAGCAGCTTGGCCTCGTCAGACTATGGCTACACCTTC; CDR3 protein: CASSLASSDYGYTF
V gene: TRBV30; J gene: TRBJ1-2; clone size: NA; D gene: NA; CDR3 DNA: TGTGCCTGGAGTGTACCTGGACAGAACTATGGCTACACCTTC; CDR3 protein: CAWSVPGQNYGYTF
V gene: TRBV27; J gene: TRBJ2-1; clone size: few; D gene: TRBD2; CDR3 DNA: TGTGCCAGCAGTATCATACCCGGGGCTAGCGGAAATGAGCAGTTCTTC; CDR3 protein: CASSIIPGASGNEQFF
V gene: TRBV30; J gene: TRBJ2-4; clone size: NA; D gene: TRBD2; CDR3 DNA: TGTGCCTGGAGTGGCGGGAGGCTAACCAAAAACATTCAGTACTTC; CDR3 protein: CAWSGGRLTKNIQYF
V gene: TRBV7-2; J gene: TRBJ2-1; clone size: NA; D gene: TRBD1; CDR3 DNA: TGTGCCAGCAGCATAAGTGGGGGGGACAGGGTCAATGAGCAGTTCTTC; CDR3 protein: CASSISGGDRVNEQFF
V gene: TRBV9; J gene: TRBJ1-2; clone size: NA; D gene: NA; CDR3 DNA: TGTGCCAGCAGCGTAGGCGGGGACTATGGCTACACCTTC; CDR3 protein: CASSVGGDYGYTF
V gene: TRBV4-1; J gene: TRBJ2-1; clone size: few; D gene: TRBD2; CDR3 DNA: TGCGCCAGCAGCCAACCACTTAGCGGGAGAGGTAATGAGCAGTTCTTC; CDR3 protein: CASSQPLSGRGNEQFF
V gene: TRBV27; J gene: TRBJ2-7; clone size: once; D gene: NA; CDR3 DNA: TGTGCCAGCAGTTTAAAACAACCTTACGAGCAGTACTTC; CDR3 protein: CASSLKQPYEQYF
V gene: TRBV30; J gene: TRBJ1-1; clone size: NA; D gene: TRBD1; CDR3 DNA: TGTGCCTGGAGTGTATCGGACAGGGGACGCACTGAAGCTTTCTTT; CDR3 protein: CAWSVSDRGRTEAFF
V gene: TRBV6-5; J gene: TRBJ2-3; clone size: NA; D gene: TRBD1; CDR3 DNA: TGTGCCAGCAGGCAAAGGACAGGGATACCAGATACGCAGTATTTT; CDR3 protein: CASRQRTGIPDTQYF
V gene: TRBV7-2; J gene: TRBJ2-7; clone size: NA; D gene: NA; CDR3 DNA: TGTGCCAGCAGCCTCAGGCCATGGGACGAGCAGTACTTC; CDR3 protein: CASSLRPWDEQYF
V gene: TRBV2; J gene: TRBJ1-2; clone size: NA; D gene: TRBD1; CDR3 DNA: TGTGCCAGCAGGGGAGACAGGGGGCTTGGCTACACCTTC; CDR3 protein: CASRGDRGLGYTF
V gene: TRBV11-2; J gene: TRBJ2-3; clone size: NA; D gene: NA; CDR3 DNA: TGTGCCAGCAGCCCCCTCGGGAATGAACCTAGCACAGATACGCAGTATTTT; CDR3 protein: CASSPLGNEPSTDTQYF
V gene: TRBV7-2; J gene: TRBJ2-7; clone size: NA; D gene: NA; CDR3 DNA: TGTGCCAGCAGCTTAGGCGGGGGCATATACTACGAGCAGTACTTC; CDR3 protein: CASSLGGGIYYEQYF
V gene: TRBV2; J gene: TRBJ2-7; clone size: NA; D gene: TRBD1; CDR3 DNA: TGTGCCAGCAGTTCCCCCGGGACAGTCTACGAGCAGTACTTC; CDR3 protein: CASSSPGTVYEQYF
V gene: TRBV30; J gene: TRBJ2-2; clone size: NA; D gene: NA; CDR3 DNA: TGTGCCTGGAGAGAGGACAGCTATTTCGGGGAGCTGTTTTTT; CDR3 protein: CAWREDSYFGELFF
V gene: TRBV30; J gene: TRBJ1-1; clone size: NA; D gene: NA; CDR3 DNA: TGTGCCTGGAGTGTACCTGGGGGAGGCAGCACTGAAGCTTTCTTT; CDR3 protein: CAWSVPGGGSTEAFF
V gene: TRBV7-2; J gene: TRBJ2-5; clone size: NA; D gene: TRBD1; CDR3 DNA: TGTGCCAGCACCATCCGGACAGGGGGCTTAGAGACCCAGTACTTC; CDR3 protein: CASTIRTGGLETQYF
V gene: TRBV19; J gene: TRBJ2-1; clone size: few; D gene: NA; CDR3 DNA: TGTGCCAGTAGACTGACTGAGTACTACAATGAGCAGTTCTTC; CDR3 protein: CASRLTEYYNEQFF
V gene: TRBV7-3; J gene: TRBJ2-3; clone size: NA; D gene: NA; CDR3 DNA: TGTGCCAGCAGCTTAAACCGCGGGGGACAAGGAAACACAGATACGCAGTATTTT; CDR3 protein: CASSLNRGGQGNTDTQYF
V gene: TRBV5-1; J gene: TRBJ2-2; clone size: few; D gene: NA; CDR3 DNA: TGCGCCAGCAGTCTGCATCAGGTCAACGCCGGGGAGCTGTTTTTT; CDR3 protein: CASSLHQVNAGELFF
V gene: TRBV4-2; J gene: TRBJ1-3; clone size: NA; D gene: NA; CDR3 DNA: TGTGCCAGCAGCCAGTCTACCTCTTGGGCCTCTGGAAACACCATATATTTT; CDR3 protein: CASSQSTSWASGNTIYF
V gene: TRBV9; J gene: TRBJ1-2; clone size: NA; D gene: TRBD1; CDR3 DNA: TGTGCCAGCAGCGTAGTCCCCGGACAGGGCTATGGCTACACCTTC; CDR3 protein: CASSVVPGQGYGYTF
V gene: TRBV7-2; J gene: TRBJ2-7; clone size: NA; D gene: TRBD2; CDR3 DNA: TGTGCCAGCAGCTCTCGGGGGGGGCCCTTCTACGAGCAGTACTTC; CDR3 protein: CASSSRGGPFYEQYF
V gene: TRBV7-3; J gene: TRBJ2-3; clone size: NA; D gene: TRBD2; CDR3 DNA: TGTGCCAGCAGCTTAGGGCCAGCGGGGACCGCAGATACGCAGTATTTT; CDR3 protein: CASSLGPAGTADTQYF
V gene: TRBV13; J gene: TRBJ1-5; clone size: NA; D gene: NA; CDR3 DNA: TGTGCCAGCAGCTTAAACGGGGTGGAGCAGCCCCAGCATTTT; CDR3 protein: CASSLNGVEQPQHF
V gene: TRBV5-1; J gene: TRBJ2-7; clone size: NA; D gene: NA; CDR3 DNA: TGCGCCAGCAGCAGAGCGCCGACAGGGAGGTCCTACGAGCAGTACTTC; CDR3 protein: CASSRAPTGRSYEQYF
V gene: TRBV7-8; J gene: TRBJ1-2; clone size: NA; D gene: TRBD1; CDR3 DNA: TGTGCCAGCAGCTTAGAAGAGACAGGGTACGGCTACACCTTC; CDR3 protein: CASSLEETGYGYTF
V gene: TRBV27; J gene: TRBJ1-1; clone size: NA; D gene: NA; CDR3 DNA: TGTGCCAGCAGTTTAACGGTTAACACTGAAGCTTTCTTT; CDR3 protein: CASSLTVNTEAFF
V gene: TRBV29-1; J gene: TRBJ2-1; clone size: NA; D gene: NA; CDR3 DNA: TGCAGCGTTGAAGATCAAAGGAGAGCAGGGTCGAGCTCCTACAATGAGCAGTTCTTC; CDR3 protein: CSVEDQRRAGSSSYNEQFF
V gene: TRBV19; J gene: TRBJ2-5; clone size: NA; D gene: TRBD2; CDR3 DNA: TGTGCCAGTAGTAGGACTAGCGGGGTAGATGAGACCCAGTACTTC; CDR3 protein: CASSRTSGVDETQYF
V gene: TRBV10-1; J gene: TRBJ2-3; clone size: NA; D gene: NA; CDR3 DNA: TGCGCCAGCAGTGATCAGGGTTTCGATACGCAGTATTTT; CDR3 protein: CASSDQGFDTQYF
V gene: TRBV2; J gene: TRBJ1-1; clone size: NA; D gene: NA; CDR3 DNA: TGTGCCAGCAGGAAGGAGACAGGTCCGAACACTGAAGCTTTCTTT; CDR3 protein: CASRKETGPNTEAFF
V gene: TRBV19; J gene: TRBJ2-6; clone size: NA; D gene: NA; CDR3 DNA: TGTGCCAGTAGATCGGAGAGGTCTGGGGCCAACGTCCTGACTTTC; CDR3 protein: CASRSERSGANVLTF
V gene: TRBV19; J gene: TRBJ1-4; clone size: NA; D gene: NA; CDR3 DNA: TGTGCCAGTAGTATTCAGGCAGAGGGTGAAAAACTGTTTTTT; CDR3 protein: CASSIQAEGEKLFF
V gene: TRBV6-5; J gene: TRBJ1-4; clone size: NA; D gene: NA; CDR3 DNA: TGTGCCAGTTCCAGGGGCCAGTCTGCTAATGAAAAACTGTTTTTT; CDR3 protein: CASSRGQSANEKLFF
V gene: TRBV20-1; J gene: TRBJ1-2; clone size: NA; D gene: TRBD1; CDR3 DNA: TGCAGTGCCACAGGGGCCCATGGCTACACCTTC; CDR3 protein: CSATGAHGYTF
V gene: TRBV10-3; J gene: TRBJ2-1; clone size: NA; D gene: TRBD2; CDR3 DNA: TGTGCCATCAGTGAGATGACTAGCGACGCCTACAATGAGCAGTTCTTC; CDR3 protein: CAISEMTSDAYNEQFF
V gene: TRBV6-1; J gene: TRBJ2-7; clone size: NA; D gene: NA; CDR3 DNA: TGTGCCAGCACTCCGGACAGCTCCTACGAGCAGTACTTC; CDR3 protein: CASTPDSSYEQYF
V gene: TRBV7-2; J gene: TRBJ2-1; clone size: once; D gene: NA; CDR3 DNA: TGTGCCAGCAGCCCCGGAGCACGATCCCACAATGAGCAGTTCTTC; CDR3 protein: CASSPGARSHNEQFF
V gene: TRBV10-1; J gene: TRBJ2-1; clone size: NA; D gene: TRBD2; CDR3 DNA: TGCGCCAGCAGTGAGTCGAGGATAGCGGGAGGGCATGAGCAGTTCTTC; CDR3 protein: CASSESRIAGGHEQFF
V gene: TRBV4-1; J gene: TRBJ2-3; clone size: few; D gene: TRBD1; CDR3 DNA: TGCGCCAGCAGCCATCGGGACAGGGGGAACACAGATACGCAGTATTTT; CDR3 protein: CASSHRDRGNTDTQYF
V gene: TRBV5-6; J gene: TRBJ2-2; clone size: NA; D gene: TRBD2; CDR3 DNA: TGTGCCAGCAGCGTCCCTTTGGGACTAGCGGGATCCGGGGAGCTGTTTTTT; CDR3 protein: CASSVPLGLAGSGELFF
V gene: TRBV5-4; J gene: TRBJ2-1; clone size: NA; D gene: TRBD2; CDR3 DNA: TGTGCCAGCAGCTCCAGCGCGGGCGGGGGGGATTACAATGAGCAGTTCTTC; CDR3 protein: CASSSSAGGGDYNEQFF
V gene: TRBV30; J gene: TRBJ1-2; clone size: NA; D gene: TRBD1; CDR3 DNA: TGTGCCTGGAGTGCGACAGGGTTGGATGGCTACACCTTC; CDR3 protein: CAWSATGLDGYTF
V gene: TRBV20-1; J gene: TRBJ1-1; clone size: NA; D gene: TRBD1; CDR3 DNA: TGCAGTGCTAGAGGGGACAGGGCAGCTTTCTTT; CDR3 protein: CSARGDRAAFF
V gene: TRBV6-5; J gene: TRBJ1-6; clone size: NA; D gene: TRBD1; CDR3 DNA: TGTGCCAGCAGTTATGGGGGACAGGGGCAATCACCCCTCCACTTT; CDR3 protein: CASSYGGQGQSPLHF
V gene: TRBV18; J gene: TRBJ1-2; clone size: NA; D gene: NA; CDR3 DNA: TGTGCCAGCTCACGGGCCGGCTCCGCTAACTATGGCTACACCTTC; CDR3 protein: CASSRAGSANYGYTF
V gene: TRBV6-5; J gene: TRBJ2-6; clone size: NA; D gene: NA; CDR3 DNA: TGTGCCAGCAGTTATTACAGGGAAACTGGGGCCAACGTCCTGACTTTC; CDR3 protein: CASSYYRETGANVLTF
V gene: TRBV25-1; J gene: TRBJ2-1; clone size: NA; D gene: NA; CDR3 DNA: TGTGCCAGCAGTGAGGACAAAAGCTACAATGAGCAGTTCTTC; CDR3 protein: CASSEDKSYNEQFF
V gene: TRBV27; J gene: TRBJ1-1; clone size: NA; D gene: NA; CDR3 DNA: TGTGCCAGCAGTTTACTAATGAACACTGAAGCTTTCTTT; CDR3 protein: CASSLLMNTEAFF